The T cell receptor beta chain under discussion was sequenced for a study of cytomegalovirus exposure and HLA in healthy donors. Study-wide findings and caveats: In a later analysis, HLA-associated TCR beta chains were more clonally expanded than equally common others. By HLA locus, TCR association rates varied in a later analysis, with DRB1 showing the most and HLA-C the fewest. In a later analysis, an Asian-associated ancestry cluster reportedly showed fewer N-insertions than the roughly 730-donor mean.

The PCR used 60 Vbeta and 13 Jbeta primers. Here immunoSEQ multiplex PCR was the method, and the copy in TCRdb shows in-frame clones only, minus some. The table has around 62,000 clones, around 78% seen once. A remark on this clone: Its antigen is currently unknown.

There are 14 residues in the CDR3. Unmatched junction bases numbered 2, after V lost 4 bases and J lost 1 base. Germline assignment: CDR1 MRHNA and CDR2 SNTAGT. The receptor comes from a man between 35 and 55 years old in good health and CMV-seronegative. The specimen sequenced was PBMCs. The gene calls are TRBV6-4 and TRBJ2-3, with TRBD2 matching 7 bases. The chain's CDR3 is CASSVSGGTDTQYF. The CDR3 bases are TGTGCCAGCAGTGTGAGCGGGGGCACAGATACGCAGTATTTT.